Presented here are 18 T cell receptor beta chains from one specimen sequenced in a study of OX40 agonist ivuxolimab in advanced cancers. Using immunoSEQ multiplex PCR, the repertoire was profiled, and TCRdb retains in-frame clones only, with some absent. Here the sample spans fewer than 45,000 clones, nearly 75% being singletons. Sequencing used CD4+ or CD8+ T cells sorted from blood, obtained in a trial of the OX40 agonist ivuxolimab. The receptors originated from an adult with an advanced solid tumor such as melanoma, head and neck, liver or kidney cancer.

This chain joins TRBV29-1 and TRBJ2-3; D not resolved. The CDR3 extends over 13 amino acids. Trimming removed 0 bases at V and 2 bases at J, with 6 bases between. Per the germline V gene, CDR1 is SQVTM and CDR2 is ANQGSEA. CDR3 region: CSVEDRATDTQYF. In nucleotides, the CDR3 is TGCAGCGTTGAAGATCGGGCCACAGATACGCAGTATTTT.

This chain joins TRBV7-2 and TRBJ2-3; D gene uncertain. Trimming cost V 5 bases and J 2 bases, with 11 bases left between them. CDR1 and CDR2 from the germline V gene are SGHTA and FQGNSA. This CDR3 spans 14 amino acids. CDR3 coding DNA: TGTGCCAGCAGCAAACAAGCTTACACAGATACGCAGTATTTT. Protein product: CASSKQAYTDTQYF.

The V gene is TRBV5-1, the J gene TRBJ2-1; 11 nucleotides align to TRBD2. The V gene end was trimmed by 1 base and the J gene end by 6 bases; junction bases not matched to a gene: 9. There are 17 residues in the CDR3. CDR1 and CDR2 from the germline V gene are SGHRS and YFSETQ. The CDR3 DNA reads as TGCGCCAGCAGCTTGTCTAGCGGGGGGCGTACTACCAATGAGCAGTTCTTC. Translated, it gives CASSLSSGGRTTNEQFF.

The V gene is TRBV7-8, the J gene TRBJ1-2; D is unresolved. V lost 1 base and J lost 10, with 7 bases in between. Germline CDR1 is SGHVS and CDR2 is FQNEAQ. There are 11 residues in the CDR3. The CDR3 here is CASSLGDYYTF. CDR3 nucleotide sequence: TGTGCCAGCAGCTTAGGGGATTACTACACCTTC.

The chain recombines TRBV5-1 with TRBJ2-5, with D perhaps matching TRBD1 (6 bases). Trimming stripped 0 bases from V and 4 bases from J, with 10 bases between. The CDR3 contains 14 residues. Germline V gene lookup returns CDR1 SGHRS and CDR2 YFSETQ. The chain's CDR3 is CASSLVGGAETQYF. The CDR3 DNA reads as TGCGCCAGCAGCTTGGTAGGGGGTGCAGAGACCCAGTACTTC.

V is TRBV6-5 and J is TRBJ1-4; perhaps TRBD1 as D (5 bases). V was shortened by 5 bases and J by 4 bases, with 11 bases between the two germline ends. From germline, CDR1 is MNHEY and CDR2 SVGAGI. This CDR3 has 14 residues. The CDR3 loop is CASSHSRGNEKLFF. The CDR3 DNA reads as TGTGCCAGCAGTCATAGTAGGGGTAATGAAAAACTGTTTTTT.

This chain connects TRBV9 to TRBJ2-1; 7 bases match TRBD2. This CDR3 is built from 15 residues. The germline CDR1 and CDR2 sequences are SGDLS and YYNGEE. The V and J ends lost 0 bases and 8 bases, in that order; junction bases with no gene match: 8. In DNA form, the CDR3 reads TGTGCCAGCAGCGTAGCTTCGGGGGGAGTCGATGAGCAGTTCTTC. As protein: CASSVASGGVDEQFF.

This chain uses TRBV5-1 with TRBJ2-2; 8 bases are a match to TRBD1. The V segment lost 0 bases and the J segment 0 bases; nucleotides outside the gene matches: 1. This CDR3 is 16 amino acids long. Germline lookup yields CDR1 SGHRS and CDR2 YFSETQ. The chain's CDR3 is CASSLAGGSNTGELFF. The CDR3 DNA reads as TGCGCCAGCAGCTTGGCAGGGGGCTCGAACACCGGGGAGCTGTTTTTT.

This clone is deemed medium-sized. The chain couples TRBV28 to TRBJ2-7; unclear D gene. Germline V lookup: CDR1 MDHEN, CDR2 SYDVKM. This CDR3 has 13 amino acids. Trimming took off 1 base at V and 3 bases at J, with 7 bases between the two ends. CDR3 nucleotide sequence: TGTGCCAGCAGTTTATCCAAGTTCTACGAGCAGTACTTC. Amino acids: CASSLSKFYEQYF.

The V and J genes are TRBV28 and TRBJ2-7; D remains ambiguous. Germline CDR1 is MDHEN and CDR2 is SYDVKM. CDR3 size: 13 residues. V lost 8 bases and J 2 bases, leaving 13 bases between the germline ends. CDR3 DNA: TGTGCCAGCGGTCGCGGTGGAGCCTACGAGCAGTACTTC. As protein: CASGRGGAYEQYF.

CDR3 protein: CAFNQPQHF. The CDR3, as DNA: TGTGCCTTCAATCAGCCCCAGCATTTT. The rearrangement joins TRBV30 to TRBJ1-5; D call uncertain. V was cut by 7 bases and J by 3 bases, with 1 base left in between. Germline V CDR1 and CDR2: GTSNPN, SVGIG (reference sequence). The CDR3 runs to 9 residues.

This clone has just a few counts. The chain is built from TRBV4-1 and TRBJ1-5; 7 positions agree with TRBD1. This CDR3 has 14 amino acids. J gave up 5 bases and V 1 base, and 2 bases lay outside the gene matches. The germline CDR1 and CDR2 sequences are MGHRA and YSYEKL. The CDR3 region is CASSQGRGYQPQHF. The DNA of the CDR3 is TGCGCCAGCAGCCAAGGCAGGGGGTATCAGCCCCAGCATTTT.

The chain couples TRBV5-1 to TRBJ2-1; the D call may be TRBD1 or TRBD2 (5 bases each). The V end was cut by 7 bases, the J end by 10 bases, with 21 bases between. The germline gives CDR1 SGHRS, CDR2 YFSETQ. There are 14 residues in the CDR3. The CDR3, as DNA: TGCGCCAGCCGGGACGGGCAGCCGGGGACCGAGCAGTTCTTC. Translated, it gives CASRDGQPGTEQFF.

This clone was detected only a few times. This chain connects TRBV11-2 to TRBJ2-1; the D gene is possibly TRBD1 (5 bases). Trimming pared 1 base from V and 4 bases from J, leaving 14 bases between. This CDR3 contains 16 residues. CDR1 SGHAT and CDR2 FQNNGV come from the germline V gene. CDR3 nucleotide sequence: TGTGCCAGCAGCTTAGTTCCCAGGGTGGGGTACAATGAGCAGTTCTTC. Protein sequence: CASSLVPRVGYNEQFF.

V is TRBV5-4 and J is TRBJ2-5, with TRBD2 matching over 10 bases. The CDR3 extends over 17 amino acids. Germline V lookup: CDR1 SGHNT, CDR2 YYREEE (reference sequence). V lost 4 bases to trimming and J lost 4 bases; unmatched junction nucleotides: 13. CDR3 protein: CASSPRAGGIKGETQYF. CDR3 bases: TGTGCCAGCAGCCCACGAGCGGGGGGGATAAAAGGAGAGACCCAGTACTTC.

The genes are TRBV5-6 and TRBJ2-2; 7 bases are a match to TRBD1. CDR3 size: 15 residues. The germline V gene encodes CDR1 SGHDT and CDR2 YYEEEE. Unmatched junction bases numbered 11, after V lost 6 bases and J lost 6 bases. The CDR3 reads CASKPGQRYAGELFF. The CDR3 bases are TGTGCCAGCAAGCCGGGACAGAGGTACGCCGGGGAGCTGTTTTTT. Filled out from reference TRBV5-6 and TRBJ2-2, the complete variable domain reads DAGVTQSPTHLIKTRGQQVTLRCSPKSGHDTVSWYQQALGQGPQFIFQYYEEEERQRGNFPDRFSGHQFPNYSSELNVNALLLGDSALYLCASKPGQRYAGELFFGEGSRLTVL.

Worth noting for this clone: In the same sample, other DNA sequences code for this CDR3. The gene calls are TRBV18 and TRBJ1-5, with D perhaps matching TRBD1 (5 bases). Germline loops: CDR1 KGHSH, CDR2 LQKENI. Trimming stripped 2 bases from V and 7 bases from J, with 12 bases between. This CDR3 is built from 14 residues. CDR3 nucleotide sequence: TGTGCCAGCTCACCATCAGGGCGCGGGCAGCCCCAGCATTTT. Its translation is CASSPSGRGQPQHF.

This clone was recorded only once. The CDR3 sequence is CASSIGQNNSPLHF. In nucleotides, the CDR3 is TGTGCCAGTAGTATAGGACAGAATAATTCACCCCTCCACTTT. V is TRBV19 and J is TRBJ1-6, with a weak D call TRBD1 (5 bases). V dropped 1 base and J dropped 5 bases, with 6 bases sitting between them. In germline, CDR1 is LNHDA, CDR2 SQIVND (reference sequence). There are 14 residues in the CDR3.